This section outlines one TCR beta chain sequence together with its context. Libraries were prepared by immunoSEQ multiplex PCR; TCRdb keeps only in-frame clonotypes and omits some of them. Among some 40,000 clones listed, about 94% were seen once. V gave up 2 bases and J gave up 0 bases; unmatched junction bases: 15. Germline CDR1 is SGHVS and CDR2 is FNYEAQ. CDR3 size: 21 residues. This sample is part of a study of T cell changes during pregnancy in multiple sclerosis. The source was CD4+ T cells from peripheral blood mononuclear cells, collected after pregnancy. The TCR sequence derives from a female donor with multiple sclerosis, enrolled in a pregnancy study. V gene TRBV7-6 combines with J gene TRBJ1-6, with 8 bases identical to TRBD1. This chain's CDR3 is CASSLRAGGLSQDSYNSPLHF. The CDR3 DNA reads as TGTGCCAGCAGCTTAAGGGCAGGGGGCTTAAGCCAGGACTCCTATAATTCACCCCTCCACTTT.